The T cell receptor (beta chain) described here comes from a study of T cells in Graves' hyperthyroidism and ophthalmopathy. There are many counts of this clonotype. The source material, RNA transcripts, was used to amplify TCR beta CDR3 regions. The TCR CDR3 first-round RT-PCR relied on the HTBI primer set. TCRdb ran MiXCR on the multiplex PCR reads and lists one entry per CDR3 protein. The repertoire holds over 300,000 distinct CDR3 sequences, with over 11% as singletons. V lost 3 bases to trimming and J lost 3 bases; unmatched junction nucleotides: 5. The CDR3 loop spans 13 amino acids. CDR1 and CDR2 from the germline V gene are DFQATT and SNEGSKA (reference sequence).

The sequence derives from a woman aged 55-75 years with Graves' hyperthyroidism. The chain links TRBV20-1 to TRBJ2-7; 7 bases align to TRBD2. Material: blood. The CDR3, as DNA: TGCAGTGCTAGCCGGGACTACGGCTACGAGCAGTACTTC. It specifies CSASRDYGYEQYF.